The entry below gives a single T cell receptor beta chain sequence along with its context. Its target is not known. The source of the sample is a study of vaccination and CD4 T cells after COVID-19. Treatment here: roughly nine-day PBMC culture with coronavirus spike peptide pools or control peptides (ViraFEST assay). Oncomine TCR Beta short-read sequencing was applied to DNA from cultured CD4+ T cells. TCRdb independently ran MiXCR on the PCR reads; one entry per CDR3 protein. The sample shows about 10,000 distinct CDR3 sequences, about 64% of them seen only once. The CDR3 loop spans 16 amino acids. The germline gives CDR1 SNHLY, CDR2 FYNNEI. Trimming removed 4 bases from V and 5 bases from J; junction bases left unmatched: 14.

Input material: CD4+ T cells from blood, cultured in vitro. The chain is built from TRBV2 and TRBJ2-7; 7 positions agree with TRBD1. This sequence originates from a human donor who had recovered from COVID-19. The CDR3 sequence is CASSGPGTVFFDEQYF. The DNA of the CDR3 is TGTGCCAGCAGTGGTCCCGGGACAGTGTTCTTCGACGAGCAGTACTTC.